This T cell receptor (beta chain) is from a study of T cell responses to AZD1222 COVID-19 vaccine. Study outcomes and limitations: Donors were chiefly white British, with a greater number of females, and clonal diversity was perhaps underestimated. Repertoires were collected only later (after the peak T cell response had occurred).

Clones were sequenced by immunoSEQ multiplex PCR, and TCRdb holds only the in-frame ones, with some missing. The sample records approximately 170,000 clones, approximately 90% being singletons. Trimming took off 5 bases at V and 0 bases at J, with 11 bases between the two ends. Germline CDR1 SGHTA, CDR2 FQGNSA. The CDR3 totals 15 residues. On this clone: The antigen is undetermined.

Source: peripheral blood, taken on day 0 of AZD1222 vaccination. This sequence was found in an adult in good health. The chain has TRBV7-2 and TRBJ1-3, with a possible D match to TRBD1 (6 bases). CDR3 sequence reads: CASSTGTFSGNTIYF. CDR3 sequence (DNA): TGTGCCAGCAGCACAGGGACCTTCTCTGGAAACACCATATATTTT.